This T cell receptor (beta chain) was identified during a study of response to subunit inactivated influenza vaccine. Study outcomes and limitations: The study's authors posited that every seasonal influenza vaccination enlists few new T cells.

TCRdb reprocessed the RT-PCR reads with MiXCR, giving one entry per CDR3 protein. The table lists 450,000 to 600,000 distinct CDR3 sequences, approximately 7.6% of them singletons. Regarding this clonotype: No antigen is known for it.

V lost 1 base to trimming and J lost 1 base; unmatched junction nucleotides: 4. CDR1 and CDR2 from the germline V gene are MGHDK and SYGVNS. The CDR3 has 15 amino acids. Sequencing used PBMCs from blood, obtained around 25 months after vaccination. The receptor comes from a man between 50 and 69 years old who received an inactivated influenza vaccine. The V gene is TRBV25-1, the J gene TRBJ2-7, with 7 bases aligning to TRBD1. The CDR3 region has the DNA TGTGCCAGCAGTGAATTCCCGGACAGGTCCTACGAGCAGTACTTC. Amino acids: CASSEFPDRSYEQYF.